A selection of T cell receptor beta chains follows, all from one sample in a study of blood T cell repertoires in COVID-19. The repertoire was sequenced with immunoSEQ multiplex PCR; TCRdb's copy has only in-frame clones and lacks some. Of roughly 140,000 clones listed, roughly four fifths are singletons. The sequencing input was peripheral blood. The source of these receptors is a human donor in a cohort sampled during active COVID-19. The CDR3 runs from the conserved cysteine through the conserved F or W. A D gene is named only where the DNA matches it firmly. Clone sizes are given selectively: once, few, many, or a class where the clone is expanded.

v_call	j_call	d_call	clone_size	cdr3_nt	cdr3_aa
TRBV6-5	TRBJ1-2	TRBD1	.	TGTGCCAGCGTTTCTGGACAGGCAAACTATGGCTACACCTTC	CASVSGQANYGYTF
TRBV23-1	TRBJ1-2	.	.	TGCGCCAGCAAATTTGGGGGCCCCTATGGCTACACCTTC	CASKFGGPYGYTF
TRBV7-2	TRBJ2-1	TRBD1	.	TGTGCCAGCAGCCCAACCGGGACAGCAACCTGGTGGCAGTTCTTC	CASSPTGTATWWQFF
TRBV18	TRBJ2-5	TRBD2	.	TGTGCCAGCTCACTCTGGACTAGCGGGGCTCAAGAGACCCAGTACTTC	CASSLWTSGAQETQYF
TRBV11-2	TRBJ1-3	.	.	TGTGCCAGCAGCCACAGCGGAAACACCATATATTTT	CASSHSGNTIYF
TRBV5-1	TRBJ2-3	.	.	TGCGCCAGCAGCTTGTACAGGGACGTTATTGGCACAGATACGCAGTATTTT	CASSLYRDVIGTDTQYF
TRBV3-1/TRBV3-2	TRBJ2-7	TRBD2	.	TGTGCCAGCAGCCAAGATCGGCGGGGGGGACTAAAAAACTCCTACGAGCAGTACTTC	CASSQDRRGGLKNSYEQYF
TRBV19	TRBJ2-7	TRBD1	few	TGTGCCAGTAGTATAATGGCGGGACAGGGCCTTCGGGAGCAGTACTTC	CASSIMAGQGLREQYF
TRBV18	TRBJ2-7	TRBD1	.	TGTGCCAGCTCACCGGGACAGAACTCCTACGAGCAGTACTTC	CASSPGQNSYEQYF
TRBV24-1	TRBJ2-1	TRBD2	.	TGTGCCACTTGCGGGGGGCCCCTTTACAATGAGCAGTTCTTC	CATCGGPLYNEQFF
TRBV6-5	TRBJ1-3	TRBD1	once	TGTGCCAGCAGTTTCCGGACAGGGCCTCCTTCGGACACCATATATTTT	CASSFRTGPPSDTIYF
TRBV5-4	TRBJ2-7	TRBD1	.	TGTGCCAGCAGTCACCAGGGGGCCTACGAGCAGTACTTC	CASSHQGAYEQYF
TRBV2	TRBJ2-5	TRBD2	.	TGTGCCAGCAGTGTTGTAGCGGGGGGAGAGACCCAGTACTTC	CASSVVAGGETQYF
TRBV30	TRBJ1-1	.	.	TGTGCCTGGAGTGTACTGGAGGCAACTGAAGCTTTCTTT	CAWSVLEATEAFF
TRBV6-5	TRBJ1-1	TRBD1	once	TGTGCCAGCAGAGACAGGGATCTCACTGAAGCTTTCTTT	CASRDRDLTEAFF
TRBV19	TRBJ2-3	.	few	TGTGCCAGTAGTCCCAGGACAGGACGGGGGACAGATACGCAGTATTTT	CASSPRTGRGTDTQYF
TRBV18	TRBJ1-5	TRBD1	few	TGTGCCAGCTCACCAATGGGACAGGATCAGCCCCAGCATTTT	CASSPMGQDQPQHF